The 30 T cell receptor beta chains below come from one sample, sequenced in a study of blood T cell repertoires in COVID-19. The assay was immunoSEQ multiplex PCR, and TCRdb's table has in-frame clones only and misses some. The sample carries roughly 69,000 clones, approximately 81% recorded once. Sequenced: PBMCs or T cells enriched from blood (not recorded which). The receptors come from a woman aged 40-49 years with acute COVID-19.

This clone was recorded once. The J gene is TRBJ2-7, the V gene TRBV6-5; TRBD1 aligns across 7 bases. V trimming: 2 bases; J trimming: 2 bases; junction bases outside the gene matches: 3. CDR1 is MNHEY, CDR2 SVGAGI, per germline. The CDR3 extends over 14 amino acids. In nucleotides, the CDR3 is TGTGCCAGCAGTTACCCAGGGGGACCCTACGAGCAGTACTTC. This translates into CASSYPGGPYEQYF.

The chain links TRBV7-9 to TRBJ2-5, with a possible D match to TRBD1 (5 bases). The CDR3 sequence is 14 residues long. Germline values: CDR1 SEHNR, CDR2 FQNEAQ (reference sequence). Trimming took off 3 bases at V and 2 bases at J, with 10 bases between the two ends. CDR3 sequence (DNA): TGTGCCAGCAGCTTCCTCAGGGCTCAAGAGACCCAGTACTTC. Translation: CASSFLRAQETQYF.

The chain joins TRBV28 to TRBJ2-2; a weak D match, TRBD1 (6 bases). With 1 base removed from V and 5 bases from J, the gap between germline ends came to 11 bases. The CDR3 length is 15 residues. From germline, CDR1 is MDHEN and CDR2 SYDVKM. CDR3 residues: CASSLYRVGTGELFF. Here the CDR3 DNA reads TGTGCCAGCAGTTTATACAGGGTTGGTACCGGGGAGCTGTTTTTT.

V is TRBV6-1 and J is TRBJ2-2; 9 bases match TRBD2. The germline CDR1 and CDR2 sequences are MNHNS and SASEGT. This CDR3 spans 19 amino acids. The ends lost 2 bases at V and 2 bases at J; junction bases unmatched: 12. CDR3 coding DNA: TGTGCCAGCAGTGAATTAAGGGCTAGCGGGGTCACCAACACCGGGGAGCTGTTTTTT. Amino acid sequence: CASSELRASGVTNTGELFF.

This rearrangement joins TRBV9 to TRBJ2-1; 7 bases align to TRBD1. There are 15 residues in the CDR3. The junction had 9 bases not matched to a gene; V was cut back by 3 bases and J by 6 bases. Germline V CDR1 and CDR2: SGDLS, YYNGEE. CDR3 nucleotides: TGTGCCAGCAGCGCCTCCGGGACAGCTATCAATGAGCAGTTCTTC. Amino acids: CASSASGTAINEQFF.

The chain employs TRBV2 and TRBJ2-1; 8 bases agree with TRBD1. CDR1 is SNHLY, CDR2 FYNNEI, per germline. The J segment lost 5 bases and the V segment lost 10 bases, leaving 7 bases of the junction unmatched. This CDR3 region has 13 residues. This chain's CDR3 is CAKENRGDNEQFF. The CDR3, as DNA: TGTGCCAAAGAAAACAGGGGGGACAATGAGCAGTTCTTC.

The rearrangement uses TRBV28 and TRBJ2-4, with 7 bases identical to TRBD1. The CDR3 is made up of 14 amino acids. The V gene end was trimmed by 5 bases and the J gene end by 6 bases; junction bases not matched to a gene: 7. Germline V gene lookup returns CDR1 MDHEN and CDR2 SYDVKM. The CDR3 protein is CASSAPGTANIQYF. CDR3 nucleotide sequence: TGTGCCAGCAGTGCGCCCGGGACAGCAAACATTCAGTACTTC.

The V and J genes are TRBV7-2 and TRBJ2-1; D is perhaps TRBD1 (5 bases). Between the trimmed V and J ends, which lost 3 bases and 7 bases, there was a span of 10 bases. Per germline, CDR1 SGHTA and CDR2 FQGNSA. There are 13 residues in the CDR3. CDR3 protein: CASSFGHPNEQFF. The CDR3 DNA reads TGTGCCAGCAGCTTTGGACATCCGAATGAGCAGTTCTTC. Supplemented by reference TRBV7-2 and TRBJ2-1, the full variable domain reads GAGVSQSPSNKVTEKGKDVELRCDPISGHTALYWYRQSLGQGLEFLIYFQGNSAPDKSGLPSDRFSAERTGGSVSTLTIQRTQQEDSAVYLCASSFGHPNEQFFGPGTRLTVL.

The CDR3 sequence: CASSVSGRNTGELFF. The CDR3 nucleotides read TGTGCCAGCAGTGTTAGCGGGAGGAACACCGGGGAGCTGTTTTTT. V gene TRBV2 combines with J gene TRBJ2-2; TRBD2 agrees at 9 bases. The CDR3 runs to 15 residues. The trim removed 4 bases at V and 1 base at J, leaving 1 base unmatched. Germline CDR1 SNHLY, CDR2 FYNNEI.

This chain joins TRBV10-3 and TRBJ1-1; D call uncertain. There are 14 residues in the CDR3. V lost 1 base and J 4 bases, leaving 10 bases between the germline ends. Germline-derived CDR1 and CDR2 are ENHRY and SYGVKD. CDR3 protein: CAISELTGGTEAFF. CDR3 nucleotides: TGTGCCATCAGTGAGTTAACCGGCGGCACTGAAGCTTTCTTT.

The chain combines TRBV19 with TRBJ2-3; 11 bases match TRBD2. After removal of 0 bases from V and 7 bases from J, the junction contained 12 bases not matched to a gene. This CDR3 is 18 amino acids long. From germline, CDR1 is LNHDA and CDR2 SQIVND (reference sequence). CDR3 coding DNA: TGTGCCAGTAGTATAGATGGCGAGCTAGCGGGGGGTCGGAATACGCAGTATTTT. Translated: CASSIDGELAGGRNTQYF.

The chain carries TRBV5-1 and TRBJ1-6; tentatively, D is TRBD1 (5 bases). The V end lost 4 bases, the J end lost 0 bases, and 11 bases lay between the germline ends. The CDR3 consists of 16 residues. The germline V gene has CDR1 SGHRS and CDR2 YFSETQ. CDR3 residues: CASSEAGLSYNSPLHF. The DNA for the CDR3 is TGCGCCAGCAGCGAGGCGGGGCTCTCCTATAATTCACCCCTCCACTTT.

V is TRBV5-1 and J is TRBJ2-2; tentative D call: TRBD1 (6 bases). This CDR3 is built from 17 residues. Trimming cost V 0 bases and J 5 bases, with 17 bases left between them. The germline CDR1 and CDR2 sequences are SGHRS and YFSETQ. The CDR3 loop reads CASSLEGTPSGTGELFF. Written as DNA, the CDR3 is TGCGCCAGCAGCTTGGAGGGGACACCCTCTGGTACCGGGGAGCTGTTTTTT.

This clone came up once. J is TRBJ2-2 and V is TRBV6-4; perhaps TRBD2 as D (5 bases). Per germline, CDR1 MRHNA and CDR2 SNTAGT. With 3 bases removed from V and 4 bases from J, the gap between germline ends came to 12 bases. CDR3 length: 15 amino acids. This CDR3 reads CASSEEGGSTGELFF. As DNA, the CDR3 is TGTGCCAGCAGTGAAGAAGGTGGGAGCACCGGGGAGCTGTTTTTT.

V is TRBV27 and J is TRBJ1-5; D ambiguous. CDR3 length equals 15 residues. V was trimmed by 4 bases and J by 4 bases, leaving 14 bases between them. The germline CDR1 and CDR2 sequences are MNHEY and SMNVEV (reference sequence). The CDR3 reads CASSSGLSLNQPQHF. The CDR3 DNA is TGTGCCAGCAGTTCCGGACTGTCACTAAATCAGCCCCAGCATTTT.

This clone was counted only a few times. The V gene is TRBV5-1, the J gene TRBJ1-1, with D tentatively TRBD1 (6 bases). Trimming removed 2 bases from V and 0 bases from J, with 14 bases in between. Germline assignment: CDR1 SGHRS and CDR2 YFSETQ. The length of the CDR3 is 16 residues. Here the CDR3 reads CASSFNRDLMNTEAFF. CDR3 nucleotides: TGCGCCAGCAGCTTCAACAGGGACCTCATGAACACTGAAGCTTTCTTT.

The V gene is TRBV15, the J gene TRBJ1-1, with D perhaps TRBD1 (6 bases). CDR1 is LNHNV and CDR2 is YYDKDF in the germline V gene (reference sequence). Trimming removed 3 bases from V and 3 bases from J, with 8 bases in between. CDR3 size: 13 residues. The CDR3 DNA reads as TGTGCCACCAGCAGTGGGGGCTACACTGAAGCTTTCTTT. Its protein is CATSSGGYTEAFF.

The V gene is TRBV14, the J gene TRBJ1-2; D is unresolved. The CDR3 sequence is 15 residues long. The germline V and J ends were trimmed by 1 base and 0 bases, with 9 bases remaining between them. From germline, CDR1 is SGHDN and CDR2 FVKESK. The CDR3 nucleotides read TGTGCCAGCAGCCAAGGGTACAGCCCTAACTATGGCTACACCTTC. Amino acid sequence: CASSQGYSPNYGYTF.

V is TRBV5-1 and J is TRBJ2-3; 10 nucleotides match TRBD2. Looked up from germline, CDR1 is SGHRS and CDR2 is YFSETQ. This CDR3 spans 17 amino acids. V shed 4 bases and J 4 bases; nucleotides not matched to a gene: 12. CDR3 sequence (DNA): TGCGCCAGCAGCCCCGGACCTAGCGGGAGTCTATCAGATACGCAGTATTTT. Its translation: CASSPGPSGSLSDTQYF. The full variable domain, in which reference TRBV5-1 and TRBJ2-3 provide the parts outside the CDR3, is KAGVTQTPRYLIKTRGQQVTLSCSPISGHRSVSWYQQTPGQGLQFLFEYFSETQRNKGNFPGRFSGRQFSNSRSEMNVSTLELGDSALYLCASSPGPSGSLSDTQYFGPGTRLTVL.

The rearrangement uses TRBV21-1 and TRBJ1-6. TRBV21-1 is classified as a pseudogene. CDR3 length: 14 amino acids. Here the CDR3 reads CASIGLQTNSPLHF. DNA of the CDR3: TGTGCCAGCATCGGACTGCAGACTAATTCACCCCTCCACTTT.

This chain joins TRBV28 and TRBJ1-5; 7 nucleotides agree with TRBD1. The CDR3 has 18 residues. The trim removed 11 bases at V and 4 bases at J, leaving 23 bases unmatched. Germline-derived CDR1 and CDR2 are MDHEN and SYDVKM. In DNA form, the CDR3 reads TGTGCCTCCCGGGACAGAAGGGACGGGTTGGGGAGTAATCAGCCCCAGCATTTT. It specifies CASRDRRDGLGSNQPQHF.

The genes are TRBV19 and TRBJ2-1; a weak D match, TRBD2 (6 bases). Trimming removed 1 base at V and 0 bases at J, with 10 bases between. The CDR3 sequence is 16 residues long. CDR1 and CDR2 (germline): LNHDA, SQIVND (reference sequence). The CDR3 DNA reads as TGTGCCAGTAGTATAGTCTTCGGGAGCTCCTACAATGAGCAGTTCTTC. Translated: CASSIVFGSSYNEQFF.

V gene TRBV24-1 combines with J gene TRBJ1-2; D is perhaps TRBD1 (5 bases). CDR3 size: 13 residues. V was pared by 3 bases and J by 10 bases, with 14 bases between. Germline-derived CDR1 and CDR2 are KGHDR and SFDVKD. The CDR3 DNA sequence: TGTGCCACCAGTGATGACAGTTACTCTGACTACACCTTC. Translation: CATSDDSYSDYTF.

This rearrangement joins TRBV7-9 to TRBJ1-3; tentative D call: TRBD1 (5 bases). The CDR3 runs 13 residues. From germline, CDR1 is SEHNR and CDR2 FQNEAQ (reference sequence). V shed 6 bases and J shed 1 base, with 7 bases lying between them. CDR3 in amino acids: CASRAGSGNTIYF. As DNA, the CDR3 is TGTGCCAGCAGGGCAGGGTCTGGAAACACCATATATTTT.

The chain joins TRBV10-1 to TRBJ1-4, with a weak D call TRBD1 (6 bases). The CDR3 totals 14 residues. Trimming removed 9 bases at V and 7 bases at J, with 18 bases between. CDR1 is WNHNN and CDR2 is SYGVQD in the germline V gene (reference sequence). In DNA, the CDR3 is TGCGCCAGTCAGACAGGTGTGGGTCCTGAAAAACTGTTTTTT. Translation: CASQTGVGPEKLFF.

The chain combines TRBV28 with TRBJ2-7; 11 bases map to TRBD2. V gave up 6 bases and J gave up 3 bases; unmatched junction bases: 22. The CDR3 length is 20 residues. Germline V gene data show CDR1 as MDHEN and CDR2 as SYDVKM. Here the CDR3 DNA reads TGTGCCAGCAGCCCAACATTGCGGATACTAGCGGGAGAAAAGGACTACGAGCAGTACGTC. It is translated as CASSPTLRILAGEKDYEQYV.

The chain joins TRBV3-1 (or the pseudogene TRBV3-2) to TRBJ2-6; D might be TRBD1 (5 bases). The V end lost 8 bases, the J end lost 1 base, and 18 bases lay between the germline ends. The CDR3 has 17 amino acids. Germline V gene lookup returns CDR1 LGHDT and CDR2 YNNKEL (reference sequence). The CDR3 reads CASRAARVGSGANVLTF. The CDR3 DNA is TGTGCCAGCCGAGCTGCCAGGGTGGGTTCTGGGGCCAACGTCCTGACTTTC.

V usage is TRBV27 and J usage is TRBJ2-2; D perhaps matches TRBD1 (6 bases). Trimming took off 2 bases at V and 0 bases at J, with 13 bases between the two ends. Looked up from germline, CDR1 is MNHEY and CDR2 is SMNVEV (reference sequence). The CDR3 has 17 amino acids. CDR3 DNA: TGTGCCAGCAGTTTAGAGGGGGTGCGTTCGAACACCGGGGAGCTGTTTTTT. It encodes CASSLEGVRSNTGELFF.

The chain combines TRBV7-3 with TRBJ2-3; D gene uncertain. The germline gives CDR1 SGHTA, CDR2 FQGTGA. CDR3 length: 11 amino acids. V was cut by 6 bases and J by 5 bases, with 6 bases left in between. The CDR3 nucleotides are TGTGCCAGCAGGTCGAGAGATACGCAGTATTTT. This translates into CASRSRDTQYF.

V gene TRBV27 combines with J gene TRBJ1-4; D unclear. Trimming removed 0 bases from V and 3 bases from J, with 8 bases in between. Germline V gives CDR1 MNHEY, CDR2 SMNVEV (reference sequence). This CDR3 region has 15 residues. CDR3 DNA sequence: TGTGCCAGCAGTTTATCATACTCATCTAATGAAAAACTGTTTTTT. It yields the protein CASSLSYSSNEKLFF.